The sample holds a few counts of the clone carrying this T cell receptor beta chain. Caucasian individuals from Russia who were healthy and aged about 6 to 95 acted as donors. Total RNA extraction produced at least 5.5 micrograms (per sample) for the study. The data originate from a study of blood T cells in healthy people across ages. A sample-barcoded 5' primer and a J-beta primer mix were used in a second PCR of about 6 to 12 cycles. TCRdb reprocessed the 5' RACE reads via MiXCR and lists one record per CDR3 protein. The sample has some 710,000 distinct CDR3 sequences, about half seen once. Germline V gene data show CDR1 as KGHSH and CDR2 as LQKENI. The CDR3 consists of 15 residues. V lost 1 base to trimming and J lost 2 bases, with 9 bases between them.

The sequencing input was blood. The gene calls are TRBV18 and TRBJ2-1; D possibly matches TRBD1 or TRBD2 (5 bases each). This TCR was recovered from a man older than 75 in good health. DNA for the CDR3: TGTGCCAGCTCACCACGGGGGAGTGCCTACAATGAGCAGTTCTTC. This codes for CASSPRGSAYNEQFF. Together with reference TRBV18 and TRBJ2-1, the CDR3 gives the full variable domain: NAGVMQNPRHLVRRRGQEARLRCSPMKGHSHVYWYRQLPEEGLKFMVYLQKENIIDESGMPKERFSAEFPKEGPSILRIQQVVRGDSAAYFCASSPRGSAYNEQFFGPGTRLTVL.